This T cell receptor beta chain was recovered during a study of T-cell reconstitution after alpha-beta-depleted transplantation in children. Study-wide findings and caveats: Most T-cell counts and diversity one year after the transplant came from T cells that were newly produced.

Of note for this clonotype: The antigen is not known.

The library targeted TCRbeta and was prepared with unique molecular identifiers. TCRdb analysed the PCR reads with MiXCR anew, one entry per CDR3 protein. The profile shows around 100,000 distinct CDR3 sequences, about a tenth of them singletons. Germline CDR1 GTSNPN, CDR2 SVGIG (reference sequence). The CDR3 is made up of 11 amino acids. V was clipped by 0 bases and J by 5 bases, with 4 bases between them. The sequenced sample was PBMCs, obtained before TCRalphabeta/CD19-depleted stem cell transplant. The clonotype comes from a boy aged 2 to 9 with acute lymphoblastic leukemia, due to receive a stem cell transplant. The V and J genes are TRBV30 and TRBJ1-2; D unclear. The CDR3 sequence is CAWSVRYGYTF. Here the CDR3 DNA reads TGTGCCTGGAGTGTACGGTATGGCTACACCTTC.